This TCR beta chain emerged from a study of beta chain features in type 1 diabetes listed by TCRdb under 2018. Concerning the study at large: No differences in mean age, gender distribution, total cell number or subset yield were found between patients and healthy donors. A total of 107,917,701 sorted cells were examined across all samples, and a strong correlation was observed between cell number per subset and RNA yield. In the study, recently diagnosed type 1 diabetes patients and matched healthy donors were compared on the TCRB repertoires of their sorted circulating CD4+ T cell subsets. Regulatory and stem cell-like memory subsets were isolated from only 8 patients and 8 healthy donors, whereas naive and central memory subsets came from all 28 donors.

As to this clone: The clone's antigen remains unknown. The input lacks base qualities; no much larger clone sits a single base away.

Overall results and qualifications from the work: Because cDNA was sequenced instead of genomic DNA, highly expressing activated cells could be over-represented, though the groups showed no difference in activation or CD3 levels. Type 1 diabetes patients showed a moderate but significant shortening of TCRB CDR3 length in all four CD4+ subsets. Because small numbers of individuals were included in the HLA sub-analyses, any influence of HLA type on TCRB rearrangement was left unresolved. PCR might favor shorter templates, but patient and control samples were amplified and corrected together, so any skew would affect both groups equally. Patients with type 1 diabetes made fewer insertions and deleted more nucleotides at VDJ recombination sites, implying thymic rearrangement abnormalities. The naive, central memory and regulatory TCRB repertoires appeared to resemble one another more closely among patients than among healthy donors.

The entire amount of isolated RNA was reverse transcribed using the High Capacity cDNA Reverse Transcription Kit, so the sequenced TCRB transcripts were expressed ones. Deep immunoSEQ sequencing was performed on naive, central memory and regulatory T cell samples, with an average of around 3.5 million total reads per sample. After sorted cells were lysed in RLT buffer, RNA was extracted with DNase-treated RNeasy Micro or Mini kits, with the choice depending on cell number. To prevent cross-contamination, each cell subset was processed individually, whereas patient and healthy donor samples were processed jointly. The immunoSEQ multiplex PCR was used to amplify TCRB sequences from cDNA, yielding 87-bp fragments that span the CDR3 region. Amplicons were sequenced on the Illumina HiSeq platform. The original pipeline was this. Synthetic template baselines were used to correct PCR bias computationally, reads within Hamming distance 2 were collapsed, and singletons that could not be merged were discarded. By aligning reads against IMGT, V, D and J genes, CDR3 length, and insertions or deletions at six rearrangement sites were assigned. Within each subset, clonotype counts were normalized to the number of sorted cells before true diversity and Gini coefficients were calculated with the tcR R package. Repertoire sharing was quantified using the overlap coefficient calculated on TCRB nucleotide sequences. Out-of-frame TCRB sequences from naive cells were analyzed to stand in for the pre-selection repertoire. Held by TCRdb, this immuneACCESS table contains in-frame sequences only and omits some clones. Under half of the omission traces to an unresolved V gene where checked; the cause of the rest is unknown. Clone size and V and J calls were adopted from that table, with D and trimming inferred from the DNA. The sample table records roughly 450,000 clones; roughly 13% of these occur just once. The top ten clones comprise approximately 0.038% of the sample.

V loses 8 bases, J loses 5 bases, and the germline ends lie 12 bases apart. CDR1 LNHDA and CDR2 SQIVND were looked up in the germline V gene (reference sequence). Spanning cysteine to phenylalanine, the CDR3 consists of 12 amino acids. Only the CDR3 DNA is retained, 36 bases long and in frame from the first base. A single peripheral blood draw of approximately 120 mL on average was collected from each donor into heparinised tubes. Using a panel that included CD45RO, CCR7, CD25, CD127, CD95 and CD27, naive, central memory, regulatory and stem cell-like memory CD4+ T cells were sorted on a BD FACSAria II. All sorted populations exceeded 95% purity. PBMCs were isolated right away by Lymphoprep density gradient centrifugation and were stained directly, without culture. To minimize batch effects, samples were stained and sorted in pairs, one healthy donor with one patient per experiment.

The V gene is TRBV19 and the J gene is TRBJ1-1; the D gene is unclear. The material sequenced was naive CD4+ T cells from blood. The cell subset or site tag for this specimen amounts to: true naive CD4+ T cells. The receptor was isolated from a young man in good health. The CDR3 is CASGYLRTEAFF. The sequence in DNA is TGTGCCAGTGGATACTTGCGGACTGAAGCTTTCTTT.